A selection of T cell receptor beta chains follows, all from one sample in a study of blood T cell repertoires in COVID-19. The method was immunoSEQ multiplex PCR; TCRdb's version includes in-frame clones alone and lacks a portion of them. The table includes over 250,000 clones, 88% detected once. Sequenced material: PBMCs or T cells enriched from blood (not recorded which). All receptors derive from a woman aged 55-70 years in a cohort exposed to, infected with or recovered from COVID-19 (not recorded which). Each CDR3 is given with its conserved first and last residue. Fields, in order: J gene, clone size, V gene, D gene, CDR3 protein, CDR3 DNA. D genes are given only for firm matches. Clone size is given for some rows only: seen once, a few or many times, or a class if the clone is expanded.

J: TRBJ2-7; size: once; V: TRBV6-1; D: TRBD2; CDR3: CASSEGGSGRDEQYF; DNA: TGTGCCAGCAGTGAAGGGGGTAGCGGGAGGGACGAGCAGTACTTC
J: TRBJ1-3; size: NA; V: TRBV4-3; D: TRBD1; CDR3: CASSQYPGQGNTIYF; DNA: TGCGCCAGCAGCCAATATCCGGGACAGGGAAACACCATATATTTT
J: TRBJ1-5; size: NA; V: TRBV9; D: NA; CDR3: CASSDSPAGPQHF; DNA: TGTGCCAGCAGCGACTCGCCGGCAGGGCCCCAGCATTTT
J: TRBJ2-3; size: NA; V: TRBV15; D: TRBD1; CDR3: CATSRGKDRERTDTQYF; DNA: TGTGCCACCAGCAGAGGGAAGGACAGGGAACGCACAGATACGCAGTATTTT
J: TRBJ2-7; size: NA; V: TRBV11-2; D: TRBD2; CDR3: CASSLGSSGRVHEQYF; DNA: TGTGCCAGCAGCTTAGGAAGTAGCGGGAGGGTACACGAGCAGTACTTC
J: TRBJ1-5; size: NA; V: TRBV12-3/TRBV12-4; D: NA; CDR3: CASSFPGGAQHF; DNA: TGTGCCAGCAGTTTCCCCGGAGGGGCCCAGCATTTT
J: TRBJ1-5; size: NA; V: TRBV30; D: NA; CDR3: CAWSGGDQPQHF; DNA: TGTGCCTGGAGTGGGGGGGATCAGCCCCAGCATTTT
J: TRBJ1-5; size: NA; V: TRBV7-8; D: NA; CDR3: CASSPLDSNQPQHF; DNA: TGTGCCAGCAGCCCCTTGGACAGTAATCAGCCCCAGCATTTT
J: TRBJ1-5; size: NA; V: TRBV6-5; D: NA; CDR3: CASSSGPGQPQHF; DNA: TGTGCCAGCAGTTCAGGGCCTGGACAGCCCCAGCATTTT
J: TRBJ2-7; size: NA; V: TRBV30; D: TRBD1; CDR3: CAWSTGTGDEQYF; DNA: TGTGCCTGGAGCACCGGGACAGGGGACGAGCAGTACTTC
J: TRBJ2-3; size: NA; V: TRBV6-4; D: TRBD1; CDR3: CASSVGTGGTDTQYF; DNA: TGTGCCAGCAGTGTGGGGACAGGGGGCACAGATACGCAGTATTTT
J: TRBJ1-2; size: NA; V: TRBV15; D: TRBD1; CDR3: CATSSRGQGAAESGYTF; DNA: TGTGCCACCAGCAGTCGAGGACAGGGGGCCGCTGAGTCTGGCTACACCTTC
J: TRBJ2-1; size: once; V: TRBV11-3; D: NA; CDR3: CASSWGGPSSYNEQFF; DNA: TGTGCCAGCAGCTGGGGGGGCCCCAGCTCCTACAATGAGCAGTTCTTC
J: TRBJ1-1; size: NA; V: TRBV2; D: TRBD1; CDR3: CARGQGAGEAFF; DNA: TGTGCCAGAGGACAGGGGGCGGGTGAAGCTTTCTTT
J: TRBJ1-2; size: NA; V: TRBV27; D: NA; CDR3: CASSPPTGGTGGYTF; DNA: TGTGCCAGCAGCCCCCCCACGGGGGGAACTGGTGGCTACACCTTC
J: TRBJ1-4; size: NA; V: TRBV27; D: NA; CDR3: CASSSSSGGGSEKLFF; DNA: TGTGCCAGCAGTTCATCCTCGGGTGGCGGCAGCGAAAAACTGTTTTTT
J: TRBJ1-1; size: few; V: TRBV2; D: NA; CDR3: CASSVKGRAFF; DNA: TGTGCCAGCAGTGTTAAGGGGCGAGCTTTCTTT
J: TRBJ1-2; size: NA; V: TRBV6-5; D: NA; CDR3: CASRSQGSKGYTF; DNA: TGTGCCAGCAGATCTCAGGGGTCTAAGGGCTACACCTTC
J: TRBJ2-4; size: NA; V: TRBV4-3; D: NA; CDR3: CASSQEEGIRNIQYF; DNA: TGCGCCAGCAGCCAAGAGGAGGGAATTAGGAACATTCAGTACTTC
J: TRBJ2-1; size: NA; V: TRBV2; D: NA; CDR3: CASTGPGVGNEQFF; DNA: TGTGCCAGCACGGGGCCGGGAGTCGGCAATGAGCAGTTCTTC
J: TRBJ1-2; size: NA; V: TRBV28; D: NA; CDR3: CASRRRQGPNYGYTF; DNA: TGTGCCAGCAGACGTCGACAAGGTCCCAACTATGGCTACACCTTC
J: TRBJ2-2; size: NA; V: TRBV28; D: NA; CDR3: CASSLAGRLTGELFF; DNA: TGTGCCAGCAGTTTAGCGGGCCGCCTCACCGGGGAGCTGTTTTTT
J: TRBJ2-7; size: NA; V: TRBV6-1; D: NA; CDR3: CASSEGVLDFYEQYF; DNA: TGTGCCAGCAGTGAAGGGGTCCTAGATTTCTACGAGCAGTACTTC
J: TRBJ2-2; size: NA; V: TRBV4-1; D: NA; CDR3: CASSHPLPGVNTGELFF; DNA: TGCGCCAGCAGCCACCCACTCCCAGGGGTGAACACCGGGGAGCTGTTTTTT
J: TRBJ1-5; size: NA; V: TRBV27; D: NA; CDR3: CASSRGWGGNQPQHF; DNA: TGTGCCAGCTCTAGGGGGTGGGGAGGGAATCAGCCCCAGCATTTT
J: TRBJ1-3; size: NA; V: TRBV9; D: TRBD1; CDR3: CASTRQGTGSGNTIYF; DNA: TGTGCCAGCACCCGACAGGGGACGGGCTCTGGAAACACCATATATTTT
J: TRBJ2-1; size: NA; V: TRBV5-1; D: TRBD2; CDR3: CASSWKDRGDNEQFF; DNA: TGCGCCAGCAGCTGGAAGGACCGGGGGGACAATGAGCAGTTCTTC
J: TRBJ2-3; size: once; V: TRBV7-2; D: NA; CDR3: CASTEQATGGTDTQYF; DNA: TGTGCCAGCACCGAACAGGCAACCGGAGGCACAGATACGCAGTATTTT
J: TRBJ1-5; size: NA; V: TRBV21-1; D: NA; CDR3: CASSYRPILPYSNQPQHF; DNA: TGTGCCAGCAGCTATCGTCCTATTCTCCCGTATAGCAATCAGCCCCAGCATTTT
J: TRBJ2-1; size: NA; V: TRBV5-1; D: NA; CDR3: CASSFMVPSDEQFF; DNA: TGCGCCAGCAGCTTTATGGTCCCTTCGGATGAGCAGTTCTTC
J: TRBJ2-5; size: NA; V: TRBV7-3; D: TRBD2; CDR3: CASSATSEQETQYF; DNA: TGTGCCAGCAGCGCCACTAGCGAACAAGAGACCCAGTACTTC
J: TRBJ2-3; size: few; V: TRBV7-2; D: TRBD2; CDR3: CASRFGGASTDTQYF; DNA: TGTGCCAGCAGATTCGGGGGGGCTAGCACAGATACGCAGTATTTT
J: TRBJ2-7; size: NA; V: TRBV15; D: TRBD1; CDR3: CATSRVGQGAYEQYF; DNA: TGTGCCACCAGCAGAGTTGGCCAGGGGGCCTACGAGCAGTACTTC
J: TRBJ1-6; size: NA; V: TRBV28; D: NA; CDR3: CASSLAWGNSPLHF; DNA: TGTGCCAGCAGTTTAGCCTGGGGCAATTCACCCCTCCACTTT
J: TRBJ1-1; size: NA; V: TRBV7-8; D: TRBD1; CDR3: CASSTPEGATEAFF; DNA: TGTGCCAGCAGCACCCCCGAGGGGGCCACTGAAGCTTTCTTT
J: TRBJ1-1; size: once; V: TRBV5-1; D: TRBD1; CDR3: CASSPGQDLNTEAFF; DNA: TGCGCCAGCAGCCCAGGACAGGACCTGAACACTGAAGCTTTCTTT
J: TRBJ1-6; size: NA; V: TRBV5-1; D: TRBD1; CDR3: CASSGGQPGSPLHF; DNA: TGCGCCAGCAGCGGGGGACAGCCGGGGTCACCCCTCCACTTT
J: TRBJ2-2; size: NA; V: TRBV7-9; D: NA; CDR3: CASSWRENTGELFF; DNA: TGTGCCAGCAGCTGGCGGGAGAACACCGGGGAGCTGTTTTTT
J: TRBJ2-2; size: NA; V: TRBV10-3; D: NA; CDR3: CAISARPGDGELFF; DNA: TGTGCCATCAGTGCAAGGCCGGGGGACGGGGAGCTGTTTTTT
J: TRBJ1-5; size: NA; V: TRBV19; D: NA; CDR3: CASSITWHQPQHF; DNA: TGTGCCAGTAGTATAACATGGCATCAGCCCCAGCATTTT
J: TRBJ2-5; size: NA; V: TRBV7-3; D: TRBD2; CDR3: CASSPSSGRQETQYF; DNA: TGTGCCAGCAGCCCTTCTAGCGGCCGACAAGAGACCCAGTACTTC
J: TRBJ1-1; size: NA; V: TRBV21-1; D: NA; CDR3: CASSKLGPGTRRSEDTEAFF; DNA: TGTGCCAGCAGCAAATTGGGTCCCGGGACACGCCGTTCCGAGGACACTGAAGCTTTCTTT
J: TRBJ2-3; size: NA; V: TRBV9; D: NA; CDR3: CASSVATGRLTDTQYF; DNA: TGTGCCAGCAGCGTAGCAACGGGGAGACTCACAGATACGCAGTATTTT
J: TRBJ1-5; size: NA; V: TRBV7-9; D: NA; CDR3: CASSLSGKNQPQHF; DNA: TGTGCCAGCAGCTTGTCAGGGAAGAATCAGCCCCAGCATTTT
J: TRBJ2-1; size: NA; V: TRBV9; D: TRBD2; CDR3: CASSETSGRTNEQFF; DNA: TGTGCCAGCAGCGAAACTAGCGGGAGGACTAATGAGCAGTTCTTC
J: TRBJ2-1; size: NA; V: TRBV27; D: TRBD2; CDR3: CASSLYGLAGGSSYNEQFF; DNA: TGTGCCAGCAGTTTATACGGACTAGCGGGAGGGAGCTCCTACAATGAGCAGTTCTTC
J: TRBJ2-7; size: NA; V: TRBV7-9; D: TRBD1; CDR3: CASRQTGGEQYF; DNA: TGTGCCAGCAGGCAGACAGGGGGCGAGCAGTACTTC
J: TRBJ2-2; size: once; V: TRBV10-2; D: TRBD1; CDR3: CASSRTGVQTGELFF; DNA: TGCGCCAGCAGTCGAACAGGGGTACAGACCGGGGAGCTGTTTTTT
J: TRBJ2-1; size: NA; V: TRBV5-4; D: TRBD1; CDR3: CASSWRVDRGRNEQFF; DNA: TGTGCCAGCAGCTGGAGGGTGGACAGGGGGCGCAATGAGCAGTTCTTC
J: TRBJ2-6; size: NA; V: TRBV4-1; D: TRBD1; CDR3: CASSQGPTGFSGANVLTF; DNA: TGCGCCAGCAGCCAAGGACCGACAGGGTTCTCTGGGGCCAACGTCCTGACTTTC
J: TRBJ2-1; size: NA; V: TRBV11-3; D: NA; CDR3: CASSVPPGVEQFF; DNA: TGTGCCAGCAGCGTCCCCCCCGGTGTTGAGCAGTTCTTC
J: TRBJ2-1; size: NA; V: TRBV14; D: NA; CDR3: CASSQISYNEQFF; DNA: TGTGCCAGCAGCCAGATCAGCTACAATGAGCAGTTCTTC
J: TRBJ2-3; size: NA; V: TRBV19; D: NA; CDR3: CASSKEGRADTQYF; DNA: TGTGCCAGTAGTAAGGAGGGAAGGGCAGATACGCAGTATTTT
J: TRBJ2-7; size: NA; V: TRBV5-1; D: TRBD1; CDR3: CASSLLGQGAEQYF; DNA: TGCGCCAGCAGCTTGCTGGGACAGGGGGCCGAGCAGTACTTC
J: TRBJ1-1; size: NA; V: TRBV29-1; D: TRBD1; CDR3: CSVQGVEAFF; DNA: TGCAGCGTACAGGGGGTTGAAGCTTTCTTT
J: TRBJ1-2; size: NA; V: TRBV5-4; D: NA; CDR3: CASSIDRGGGYTF; DNA: TGTGCCAGCAGCATAGACCGTGGAGGGGGCTACACCTTC
J: TRBJ2-1; size: once; V: TRBV9; D: TRBD2; CDR3: CASSVGLAEQFF; DNA: TGTGCCAGCAGCGTAGGACTAGCTGAGCAGTTCTTC
J: TRBJ1-3; size: NA; V: TRBV9; D: TRBD1; CDR3: CASSETGFTGNTIYF; DNA: TGTGCCAGCAGCGAGACAGGGTTTACTGGAAACACCATATATTTT